These 7 T cell receptor beta chains were all obtained from the same sample, sequenced in a study of cytomegalovirus exposure and HLA in healthy donors (dated by TCRdb to 2017 to 2019). Libraries were made using the immunoSEQ multiplex PCR assay. For the multiplex PCR, a mixture combining 60 forward primers for TCR Vbeta segments and 13 reverse primers for TCR Jbeta segments was used. TCRdb retrieved this table from immuneACCESS and kept in-frame rearrangements only. Not all clones are present; in checked studies, unresolved V genes account for under half, and no reason is known for the remainder. The sample data list about 200,000 clones, and approximately 70% of these were observed just once. The ten largest clones add up to 1.5% to 2% of the sample. The sequencing input was PBMCs. The source is a woman aged 25 to 45 in good health and CMV-seronegative.

This chain joins TRBV2 and TRBJ2-7; TRBD2 matches at 11 bases. After removal of 4 bases from V and 4 bases from J, the junction contained 3 bases not matched to a gene. There are 14 residues in the CDR3. The germline CDR1 and CDR2 sequences are SNHLY and FYNNEI. The CDR3 sequence: CASSVSSGGYEQYF. In nucleotides, the CDR3 is TGTGCCAGCAGTGTTTCTAGCGGGGGGTACGAGCAGTACTTC. Full variable domain (outside the CDR3, taken from reference TRBV2 and TRBJ2-7): EPEVTQTPSHQVTQMGQEVILRCVPISNHLYFYWYRQILGQKVEFLVSFYNNEISEKSEIFDDQFSVERPDGSNFTLKIRSTKLEDSAMYFCASSVSSGGYEQYFGPGTRLTVT.

This chain connects TRBV6-1 to TRBJ1-1, with D uncertain. V was pared by 6 bases and J by 10 bases, with 24 bases between. The CDR3 consists of 15 residues. The germline V gene has CDR1 MNHNS and CDR2 SASEGT. The CDR3 DNA follows: TGTGCCAGCAGCCCCCTGGTTCGACCAAATGAGGGAGCTTTCTTT. Protein: CASSPLVRPNEGAFF.

The chain has TRBV2 and TRBJ2-3, with TRBD1 matching 8 bases. J was trimmed by 4 bases and V by 8 bases; bases with no gene match: 11. This CDR3 has 15 residues. Germline V gives CDR1 SNHLY, CDR2 FYNNEI. CDR3 nucleotides: TGTGCCAGCGTTGTCGCCCAGGGGGCGGCAGATACGCAGTATTTT. Translating it yields CASVVAQGAADTQYF. The entire variable domain, with the rest obtained from reference TRBV2 and TRBJ2-3, is as follows: EPEVTQTPSHQVTQMGQEVILRCVPISNHLYFYWYRQILGQKVEFLVSFYNNEISEKSEIFDDQFSVERPDGSNFTLKIRSTKLEDSAMYFCASVVAQGAADTQYFGPGTRLTVL.

The V call is TRBV6-5, the J call TRBJ1-1; TRBD1 matches at 10 bases. V lost 2 bases, J lost 7 bases, and 4 bases stayed unmatched. CDR1 MNHEY and CDR2 SVGAGI come from the germline V gene. This CDR3 spans 14 amino acids. In DNA form, the CDR3 reads TGTGCCAGCAGTTACGACAGGGGGCTGATTGAAGCTTTCTTT. Protein product: CASSYDRGLIEAFF.

The chain uses TRBV19 and TRBJ2-1; D perhaps matches TRBD1 (6 bases). Germline values: CDR1 LNHDA, CDR2 SQIVND (reference sequence). The CDR3 totals 14 residues. V gave up 1 base and J gave up 8 bases, with 12 bases separating them. The CDR3 spells CASSIVRGNDEQFF. CDR3 nucleotides: TGTGCCAGTAGTATAGTTAGGGGGAACGATGAGCAGTTCTTC.

Turning to this clone: Other DNA sequences in the same sample also yield this CDR3. The chain joins TRBV7-9 to TRBJ1-1; the match to TRBD1 covers 7 bases. J gave up 8 bases and V 1 base, and 4 bases lay outside the gene matches. The CDR3 covers 13 residues. Germline assignment: CDR1 SEHNR and CDR2 FQNEAQ (reference sequence). CDR3 sequence (DNA): TGTGCCAGCAGCTTAGGACAGGGAGGCGAAGCTTTCTTT. The encoded protein is CASSLGQGGEAFF. Full variable domain (remainder filled in from reference TRBV7-9 and TRBJ1-1): DTGVSQNPRHKITKRGQNVTFRCDPISEHNRLYWYRQTLGQGPEFLTYFQNEAQLEKSRLLSDRFSAERPKGSFSTLEIQRTEQGDSAMYLCASSLGQGGEAFFGQGTRLTVV.

This clone was observed a handful of times. The rearrangement links TRBV4-3 to TRBJ2-3, with a possible D match to TRBD2 (6 bases). Trimming pared 0 bases from V and 6 bases from J, leaving 7 bases between. The CDR3 sequence is 13 residues long. Germline CDR1 is LGHNA and CDR2 is YSLEER. CDR3 coding DNA: TGCGCCAGCAGCCAAGATGCGGGGGATACGCAGTATTTT. Protein sequence: CASSQDAGDTQYF.